This TCR beta chain was recorded in a study of vaccination effects on CD4 cells after COVID-19. Sequencing followed a ViraFEST assay step that expanded antigen-specific CD4+ T cells with viral peptide pools. Upon completion of about eleven days in culture, CD4+ T cells were isolated. This individual contracted SARS-CoV-2 between March and December 2020, as verified by PCR. An HIV-1 Nef peptide pool served as the negative control culture. The authors exchanged half the medium for IL-2 medium on days 3 and 7. The table came from immunoSEQ multiplex PCR; TCRdb's copy has only in-frame clones and leaves some out. The table records tens of thousands of clones, around three quarters of them present only once. The germline V gene has CDR1 SGHRS and CDR2 YFSETQ. The germline V and J ends were trimmed by 0 bases and 1 base, with 8 bases remaining between them. The CDR3 contains 15 residues. Study outcomes and limitations: Researchers reported few convalescent patients and no early post-infection timepoints in the study.

Worth noting for this clone: Antigen unknown.

The receptor's source is a human donor who had a prior SARS-CoV-2 infection. The sample was CD4+ T cells from PBMCs cultured with HIV peptides, taken before COVID-19 vaccination. Subset here: HIV-1 Nef peptide pool negative control/reference culture. The genes are TRBV5-1 and TRBJ1-3, with D tentatively TRBD1 (5 bases). The CDR3 loop reads CASSLAGLSGNTIYF. For the CDR3, the DNA is TGCGCCAGCAGCTTGGCAGGGTTGTCTGGAAACACCATATATTTT.